This T cell receptor (beta chain) stems from a study of shared clonotypes between healthy human individuals. Findings of the study overall: Relative to their counterparts shared across all four donors, non-shared clonotypes exhibited diminished generation probabilities.

As concerns this clone: Its antigen is as yet unknown.

Sequencing used immunoSEQ multiplex PCR; TCRdb keeps in-frame clones, though not all of them. The sample includes about 96,000 clones, almost 70% of them seen just once. The sequence was obtained from a man aged 25 to 40 in good health. Sequencing used memory CD8+ T cells sorted from blood. Noted subset: CD45RO+ cells pooled with CCR7-negative TemRA cells.

In DNA form, the CDR3 reads TGCGCCAGCAGCCAAGAACTTTTGGGAAACACCATATATTTT. Translated: CASSQELLGNTIYF. The J gene is TRBJ1-3, the V gene TRBV4-3; D uncertain. Trimming took 0 bases from V and 4 from J, leaving 7 bases between them. In germline, CDR1 is LGHNA, CDR2 YSLEER. There are 14 residues in the CDR3.